This T cell receptor beta chain was identified in a study of blood T cell repertoires in COVID-19. Across the whole study: The origin of the acute and convalescent COVID-19 samples was the United States, Italy and Spain.

The assay was immunoSEQ multiplex PCR, and TCRdb's table has in-frame clones only and misses some. The data hold roughly 250,000 clones, with approximately 90% observed a single time. Germline V CDR1 and CDR2: SGDLS, YYNGEE. The CDR3 covers 16 residues. Germline trimming cut 4 bases from V and 0 bases from J; bases unmatched to any gene: 4. The genes are TRBV9 and TRBJ1-4, with 9 bases that match TRBD1. The clonotype comes from a middle-aged woman who had recovered from COVID-19. The sequencing input was peripheral blood. CDR3 protein: CASSLRTGATNEKLFF. CDR3 coding DNA: TGTGCCAGCAGCCTAAGGACAGGGGCAACTAATGAAAAACTGTTTTTT.